This T cell receptor beta chain was identified in a study of OX40 agonist ivuxolimab in advanced cancers. Overall study context: Ivuxolimab, which is an agonistic anti-OX40 (CD134) antibody, was administered to the patients. Patients receiving dose escalation had hepatocellular carcinoma, melanoma, renal cell or head and neck cancer.

Looked up from germline, CDR1 is MGHRA and CDR2 is YSYEKL. The CDR3 has 17 amino acids. Trimming removed 0 bases at V and 6 bases at J, with 20 bases between. Only in-frame clones appear in the TCRdb table, and some are missing; sequencing was by immunoSEQ multiplex PCR. In the table there are some 60,000 clones, roughly nine tenths of which are singletons. The rearrangement uses TRBV4-1 and TRBJ2-5, with D possibly TRBD1 on 6 matching bases. The sample in question was CD4+ or CD8+ T cells sorted from blood, obtained in a trial of the OX40 agonist ivuxolimab. This TCR was sampled from an adult with an advanced solid tumor such as melanoma, head and neck, liver or kidney cancer. The CDR3 DNA reads TGCGCCAGCAGCCAAGAGGCAGGGGCTATACTACGGAAGACCCAGTACTTC. Translating gives CASSQEAGAILRKTQYF.